This T cell receptor beta chain was obtained from a study of T cell responses to AZD1222 COVID-19 vaccine. Study-wide points: Unmutated variant regions reportedly attract nearly half of all spike-specific TCRs. Clonal diversity was possibly underestimated; the donors were predominantly white British and more often female. Regions 160-218 and 743-854 dominated among vaccine-associated CD4 TCRs spanning spike.

On this clone itself: Its antigen is unknown.

Assay used: immunoSEQ multiplex PCR; TCRdb lists only in-frame clones, some missing. The repertoire has over 100,000 clones, around nine tenths of them found once; the top ten carry less than 4%. Germline-derived CDR1 and CDR2 are MNHNS and SASEGT. V trimming: 4 bases; J trimming: 8 bases; junction bases outside the gene matches: 22. There are 19 residues in the CDR3. Material: peripheral blood, obtained 28 days after the second dose of the MenACWY control vaccine. The origin of this receptor is an adult who received the MenACWY meningococcal vaccine as a control. The gene calls are TRBV6-1 and TRBJ1-4, with 7 bases aligning to TRBD1. CDR3 residues: CASSGRYRDRETLSEKLFF. As DNA, the CDR3 is TGTGCCAGCAGTGGAAGGTACCGAGACAGGGAAACTCTTAGCGAAAAACTGTTTTTT.